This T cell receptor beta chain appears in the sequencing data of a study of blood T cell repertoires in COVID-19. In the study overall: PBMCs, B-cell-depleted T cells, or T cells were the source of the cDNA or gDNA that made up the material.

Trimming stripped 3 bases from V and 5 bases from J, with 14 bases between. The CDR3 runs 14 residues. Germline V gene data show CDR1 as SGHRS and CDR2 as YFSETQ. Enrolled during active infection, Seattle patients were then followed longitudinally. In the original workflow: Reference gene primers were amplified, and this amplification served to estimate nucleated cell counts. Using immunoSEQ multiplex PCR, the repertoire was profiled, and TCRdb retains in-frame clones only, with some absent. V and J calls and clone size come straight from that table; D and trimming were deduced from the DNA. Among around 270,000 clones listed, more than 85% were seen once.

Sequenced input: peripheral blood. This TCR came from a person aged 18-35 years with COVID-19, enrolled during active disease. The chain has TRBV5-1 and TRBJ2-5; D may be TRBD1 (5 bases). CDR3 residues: CASSSAGLEETQYF. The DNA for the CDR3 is TGCGCCAGCAGCTCGGCAGGGCTCGAGGAGACCCAGTACTTC.